This T cell receptor beta chain was identified in a study of regulatory T cells in long-lasting Graves disease. Both iRepertoire HTBI primers and Arm-PCR of CDR3 regions were used to build the TCR beta libraries. TCRdb reanalysed the multiplex PCR reads using MiXCR and keeps one entry per CDR3 protein. The sample includes 580,000 or so distinct CDR3 sequences, roughly 15% of them seen just once. Germline V gives CDR1 DFQATT, CDR2 SNEGSKA (reference sequence). The ends were cut back, 2 bases at V and 0 bases at J, with 5 bases in the middle. This CDR3 is 14 amino acids long. Time point specified: newly diagnosed GD, antithyroid drugs for less than 3 months. The TCR library was made from RNA that had been extracted from PBMCs in TRIzol. Patients with Graves' disease were diagnosed by American Thyroid Association guidelines. These data are also associated with another study on T cells in Graves' hyperthyroidism and ophthalmopathy. That paper adds: Patients with uncontrolled infections, other autoimmune diseases, pregnancy or lactation were excluded. Each diagnosis was grounded in clinical symptoms, serum thyroxine and TRAb, thyroid ultrasound, and orbital computed tomography.

The sample was peripheral blood mononuclear cells (PBMCs), taken at new diagnosis, from a patient treated with antithyroid drugs. This chain connects TRBV20-1 to TRBJ1-6; no clear D gene. The receptor comes from a man aged 18 to 29 with Graves disease. This CDR3 reads CSARWGSYNSPLHF. CDR3 coding DNA: TGCAGTGCTAGATGGGGCTCCTATAATTCACCCCTCCACTTT.